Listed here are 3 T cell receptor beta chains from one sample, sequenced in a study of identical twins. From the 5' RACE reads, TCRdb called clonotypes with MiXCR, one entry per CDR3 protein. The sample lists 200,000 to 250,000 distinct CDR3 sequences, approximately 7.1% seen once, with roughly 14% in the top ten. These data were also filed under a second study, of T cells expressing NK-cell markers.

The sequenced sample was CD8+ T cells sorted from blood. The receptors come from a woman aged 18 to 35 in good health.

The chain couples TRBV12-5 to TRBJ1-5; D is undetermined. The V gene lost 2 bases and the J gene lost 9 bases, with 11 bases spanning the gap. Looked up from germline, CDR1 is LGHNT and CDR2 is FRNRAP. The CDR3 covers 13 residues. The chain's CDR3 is CASGLNKFLPQHF. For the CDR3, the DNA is TGTGCTAGTGGTTTGAACAAGTTCCTGCCCCAGCATTTT.

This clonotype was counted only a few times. DNA for the CDR3: TGTGCCAGCAGCCTGGGGGAGGCTCTGGTGGAGACCCAGTACTTC. This sequence encodes CASSLGEALVETQYF. This chain connects TRBV9 to TRBJ2-5; possibly TRBD2 for D (6 bases). This CDR3 is built from 15 residues. Trimming took 4 bases from V and 5 from J, leaving 18 bases between them. The germline CDR1 and CDR2 sequences are SGDLS and YYNGEE.

CDR3 protein: CASSQLPARNEQFF. DNA of the CDR3: TGTGCCAGCAGCCAACTCCCGGCCAGGAATGAGCAGTTCTTC. The chain joins TRBV3-1 to TRBJ2-1; no definite D call. Germline CDR1 LGHDT, CDR2 YNNKEL (reference sequence). Trimming cost V 2 bases and J 7 bases, with 12 bases left between them. The CDR3 totals 14 residues.